The sequence of this T cell receptor beta chain was determined in a study of T cell repertoires in cytomegalovirus infection. This CDR3 contains 14 residues. Germline lookup yields CDR1 LNHNV and CDR2 YYDKDF (reference sequence). For this clonotype: Its antigen is undetermined. Compared with germline, one end of the junction differs, possibly owing to a read error.

TCRdb re-analysed the reads in MiXCR, keeping a single row per CDR3 protein. Here the sample spans 450,000 to 550,000 distinct CDR3 sequences, under 55% being singletons. This chain connects TRBV15 to TRBJ2-7; 9 positions match TRBD1. Sequenced here: cultured PBMCs, sampled from culture after CMV antigen stimulation. This receptor was identified in a human donor in good health (CMV status not recorded). Some clones in this sample may be carry-over from other donors' samples. The CDR3 is CDTSRDTGGNEQYF. The CDR3 region has the DNA TGTGACACCAGCAGAGATACAGGGGGCAACGAGCAGTACTTC.